This TCR beta chain was retrieved from a study of T cell responses to AZD1222 COVID-19 vaccine. Note on this clone: Its antigen is unidentified.

Overall study findings and caveats: It should be noted that donors were predominantly white British and more often female, and clonal diversity was possibly underestimated.

The CDR3 runs to 16 residues. Per the germline V gene, CDR1 is SGHRS and CDR2 is YFSETQ. Trimming removed 5 bases from V and 6 bases from J; junction bases left unmatched: 10. Assay used: immunoSEQ multiplex PCR; TCRdb lists only in-frame clones, some missing. The table has 90,000 to 150,000 clones, about 85% seen once. Pooling covered second doses at about 4 or about 12 weeks. This sequence originates from an adult who received the AZD1222 COVID-19 vaccine. The V call is TRBV5-1, the J call TRBJ1-6, with 8 bases that match TRBD1. Source: peripheral blood, taken 28 days after the second AZD1222 dose. In nucleotides, the CDR3 is TGCGCCAGCAGTCAGACCCGGACAGGGTTTAATTCACCCCTCCACTTT. Translated: CASSQTRTGFNSPLHF.